The T cell receptor beta chain described here comes from a study of T-cell reconstitution after alpha-beta-depleted transplantation in children. Regarding the study as a whole: One year post-transplant, T-cell counts and diversity were largely derived from T cells produced anew. Reportedly, alpha-beta T cells present about two months post-transplant originated from several hundred expanded clones of graft origin.

In this sample, this clonotype turned up many times. Its specificity is unknown. Preparing the TCRbeta library involved the use of unique molecular identifiers. One entry per CDR3 protein, called by TCRdb with MiXCR from the PCR reads. The sample includes 150,000 to 200,000 distinct CDR3 sequences, about 6% of them seen just once. This CDR3 comprises 14 residues. V gave up 2 bases and J gave up 7 bases; unmatched junction bases: 6. Germline CDR1 reads SGHRS; CDR2 reads YFSETQ. The sample here was PBMCs, taken before TCRalphabeta/CD19-depleted stem cell transplant. The rearrangement joins TRBV5-1 to TRBJ2-7; 10 nucleotides align to TRBD2. This sequence originates from a girl under three years old with combined immunodeficiency, due to receive a stem cell transplant. Written as DNA, the CDR3 is TGCGCCAGCAGCTTTACTAGCGGGATGGGTGAGCAGTACTTC. This translates into CASSFTSGMGEQYF. The full variable domain, in which reference TRBV5-1 and TRBJ2-7 provide the parts outside the CDR3, is KAGVTQTPRYLIKTRGQQVTLSCSPISGHRSVSWYQQTPGQGLQFLFEYFSETQRNKGNFPGRFSGRQFSNSRSEMNVSTLELGDSALYLCASSFTSGMGEQYFGPGTRLTVT.